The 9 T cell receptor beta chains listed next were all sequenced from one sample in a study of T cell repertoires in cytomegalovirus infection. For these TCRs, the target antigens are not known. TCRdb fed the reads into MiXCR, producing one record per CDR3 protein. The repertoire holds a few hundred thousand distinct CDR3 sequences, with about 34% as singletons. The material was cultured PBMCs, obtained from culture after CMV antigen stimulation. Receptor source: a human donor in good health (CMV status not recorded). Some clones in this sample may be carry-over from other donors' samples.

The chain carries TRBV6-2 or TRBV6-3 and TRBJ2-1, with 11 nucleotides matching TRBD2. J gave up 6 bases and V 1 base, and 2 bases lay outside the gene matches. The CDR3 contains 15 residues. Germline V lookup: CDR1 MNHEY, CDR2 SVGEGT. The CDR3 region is CASSYLTSGTNEQFF. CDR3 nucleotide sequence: TGTGCCAGCAGTTACTTGACTAGCGGGACCAATGAGCAGTTCTTC.

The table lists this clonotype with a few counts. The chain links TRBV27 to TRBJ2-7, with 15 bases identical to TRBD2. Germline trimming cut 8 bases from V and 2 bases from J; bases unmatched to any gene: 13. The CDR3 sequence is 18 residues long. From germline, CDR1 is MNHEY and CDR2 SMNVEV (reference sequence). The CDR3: CASGPLGLAGGGTYEQYV. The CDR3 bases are TGTGCCAGCGGCCCATTGGGACTAGCGGGAGGAGGTACCTACGAGCAGTACGTC.

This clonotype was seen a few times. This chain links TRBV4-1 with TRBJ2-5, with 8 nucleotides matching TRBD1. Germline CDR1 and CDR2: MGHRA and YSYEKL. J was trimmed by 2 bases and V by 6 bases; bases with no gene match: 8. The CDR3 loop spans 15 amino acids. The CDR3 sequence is CASSWGDRRQETQYF. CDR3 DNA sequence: TGCGCCAGCAGTTGGGGGGACAGGAGACAAGAGACCCAGTACTTC.

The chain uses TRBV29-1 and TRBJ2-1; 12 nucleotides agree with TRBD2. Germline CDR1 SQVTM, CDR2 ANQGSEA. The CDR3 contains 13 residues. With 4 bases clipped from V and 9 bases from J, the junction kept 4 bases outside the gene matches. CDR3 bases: TGCAGCGTTGGACTAGCGGGAGCTGCTGAGCAGTTCTTC. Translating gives CSVGLAGAAEQFF.

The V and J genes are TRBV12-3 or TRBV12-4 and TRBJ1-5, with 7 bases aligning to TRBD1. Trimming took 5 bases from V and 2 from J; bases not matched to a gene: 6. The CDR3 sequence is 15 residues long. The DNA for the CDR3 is TGTGCCAGCAGTCCTGACAGGGTCGGCAATCAGCCCCAGCATTTT. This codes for CASSPDRVGNQPQHF.

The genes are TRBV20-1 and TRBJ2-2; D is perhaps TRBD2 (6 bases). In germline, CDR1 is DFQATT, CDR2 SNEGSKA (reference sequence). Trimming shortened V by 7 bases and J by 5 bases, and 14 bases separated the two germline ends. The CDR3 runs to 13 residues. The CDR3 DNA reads TGCAGTGTGTCGGGAGAGAGGACCGGGGAGCTGTTTTTT. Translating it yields CSVSGERTGELFF.

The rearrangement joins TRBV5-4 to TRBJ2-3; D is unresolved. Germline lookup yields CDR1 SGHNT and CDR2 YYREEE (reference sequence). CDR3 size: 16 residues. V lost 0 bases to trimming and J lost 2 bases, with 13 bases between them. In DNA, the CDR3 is TGTGCCAGCAGCTTGGGTCGCGGCGTTAACACAGATACGCAGTATTTT. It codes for CASSLGRGVNTDTQYF. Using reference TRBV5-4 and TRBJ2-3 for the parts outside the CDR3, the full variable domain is ETGVTQSPTHLIKTRGQQVTLRCSSQSGHNTVSWYQQALGQGPQFIFQYYREEENGRGNFPPRFSGLQFPNYSSELNVNALELDDSALYLCASSLGRGVNTDTQYFGPGTRLTVL.

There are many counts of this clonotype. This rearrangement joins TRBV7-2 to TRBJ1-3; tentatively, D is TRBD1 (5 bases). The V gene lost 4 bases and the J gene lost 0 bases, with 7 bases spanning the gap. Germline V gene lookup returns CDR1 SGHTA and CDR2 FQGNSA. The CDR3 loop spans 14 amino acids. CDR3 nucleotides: TGTGCCAGCAGCTGGGACCACTCTGGAAACACCATATATTTT. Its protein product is CASSWDHSGNTIYF.

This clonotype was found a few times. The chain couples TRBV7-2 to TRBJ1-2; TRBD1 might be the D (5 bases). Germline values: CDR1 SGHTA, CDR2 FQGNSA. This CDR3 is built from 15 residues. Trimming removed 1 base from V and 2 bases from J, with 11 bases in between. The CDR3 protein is CASSLDDRANYGYTF. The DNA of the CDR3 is TGTGCCAGCAGCTTAGACGACAGAGCCAACTATGGCTACACCTTC.